Listed below are T cell receptor beta chains from one sample, sequenced in a study of T cells after yellow fever vaccination. A single record per CDR3 protein comes from TCRdb applying MiXCR to the 5' RACE reads. This table holds around 200,000 distinct CDR3 sequences, approximately 9.9% found once. The sequences come from CD8+ T cells sorted from PBMCs, collected 15 days after the yellow fever booster vaccination. These receptors were taken from a young man who received the YFV17D yellow fever vaccine. Each CDR3 is given without its conserved first and last residue.

>TRBV24-1|12|TRBJ2-2
ATSDSLSAGELF
>TRBV12-5|14|TRBJ2-1
ASGSSTTGTDNEQF
>TRBV4-2|10|TRBJ2-2
ASSPLFGELF
>TRBV11-3|13|TRBJ2-1
ASSLSPSVYNEQF
>TRBV7-9|9|TRBJ2-4
ASSPGTGEY
>TRBV6-5|10|TRBJ2-5
ASRNDLRVQY
>TRBV7-2|14|TRBJ2-3
ASSTRGTKSTDTQY
>TRBV6-6|9|TRBJ1-1
ASQGFTEAF
>TRBV6-2/TRBV6-3|11|TRBJ2-1
ASSYSSGNEQF
>TRBV4-1|16|TRBJ2-6
ASSQDSFSPSGANVLT
>TRBV5-4|12|TRBJ2-1
ASSLDLVGNEQF
>TRBV27|12|TRBJ2-2
ASSLGGHTGELF
>TRBV29-1|10|TRBJ2-1
SVEERRGSEF
>TRBV7-9|14|TRBJ1-2
ASSSTGGLLNYGYT
>TRBV4-3|16|TRBJ2-7
ASSQDLAGGRSSYEQY
>TRBV4-1|13|TRBJ2-5
ASSATGTAQETQY
>TRBV9|13|TRBJ1-1
ASSVSGTGSTEAF
>TRBV7-2|14|TRBJ2-1
ASSLEPSPSYNEQF
>TRBV7-9|13|TRBJ1-1
ASSILFGRGTEAF
>TRBV30|12|TRBJ2-1
AWILAGVNNEQF
>TRBV29-1|14|TRBJ2-5
SVEDLSGGYQETQY
>TRBV27|14|TRBJ2-7
ASSPLTGQRYYEQY
>TRBV7-2|13|TRBJ2-3
ASSFGGGAADTQY
>TRBV5-1|12|TRBJ1-1
ASRAYRENTEAF
>TRBV2|14|TRBJ2-6
ASRGPWGARANVLT
>TRBV6-5|11|TRBJ1-1
ASQGSGHTEAF
>TRBV6-4|12|TRBJ2-3
ASSVTGGTDTQY